What follows describes a single TCR beta chain. As yet, its antigen is unknown. Being one base from a much bigger clone, this may be a read error. This record comes from a study of T cells in Graves' hyperthyroidism and ophthalmopathy. The overall study: It was at initial diagnosis, before any treatment, that peripheral blood was collected.

This CDR3 contains 14 residues. Ophthalmopathy patients had moderate-to-severe active disease, CAS ≥3, NOSPECS ≥4, and disease duration under 3 months. From RNA transcripts, TCR beta CDR3 regions were amplified. HTBI primers were used for first-round RT-PCR of the TCR CDR3. TCRdb re-derived calls from the multiplex PCR reads in MiXCR, one entry per CDR3 protein. The data hold 300,000 to 450,000 distinct CDR3 sequences, with approximately 17% observed a single time. Whole-study results and caveats: Model predictions of ophthalmopathy came a median approximately 6.8 months before onset.

Input material: blood. This receptor was identified in a man younger than 30 with Graves' ophthalmopathy. The chain combines TRBV12-3 or TRBV12-4 with TRBJ1-1; 7 bases agree with TRBD1. For the CDR3, the DNA is TGTGCCAGCAGTTCCAAACAGGGGAACACTGAAGCTCTCTTT. This translates into CASSSKQGNTEALF.